This entry concerns a single T cell receptor (beta chain). Its specificity is not known. The data were taken from a study of Ad26.COV2.S vaccination and SARS-CoV-2 variants. Whole-study context: COV1001, an Ad26.COV2.S trial, supplied this vaccine-arm donor.

Findings of the study overall: Vaccine and placebo recipients had comparable breadth of non-spike TCRs.

Described treatment: approximately 18 received Ad26.COV2.S at low or high dose, single or two shots; roughly 5 received placebo; per-sample allocation not given. The investigators took samples on day 63 after the first vaccine or placebo injection. An Ad26 vector was used to express Wuhan-strain SARS-CoV-2 spike as the vaccine. With 0 bases removed from V and 6 bases from J, the gap between germline ends came to 7 bases. This CDR3 contains 13 residues. Germline values: CDR1 LGHNA, CDR2 YNFKEQ. Data came from immunoSEQ multiplex PCR; TCRdb stores just in-frame clones and leaves some out. The sample has about 260,000 clones; roughly 89% are singletons.

The material sequenced was peripheral blood, taken in a trial of Ad26.COV2.S vaccine versus placebo. The receptor was isolated from a person between 18 and 65 years old who received the Ad26.COV2.S COVID-19 vaccine or a placebo. V and J are TRBV4-2 and TRBJ2-3; D gene uncertain. The chain's CDR3 is CASSQDDRDTQYF. CDR3 coding DNA: TGTGCCAGCAGCCAAGATGATCGGGATACGCAGTATTTT.